The clone carrying this T cell receptor (beta chain) came up once. Antigen: not known. This record belongs to a study of radiotherapy plus CTLA-4 blockade in lung cancer. Study background: Patients showed objective responses in 18% of cases, and disease control was achieved by 25% to 35%.

The protocol was immunoSEQ multiplex PCR, while the TCRdb copy is restricted to in-frame clones and leaves out a portion. The sample holds fewer than 75,000 clones; around 86% are singletons and the top ten take around two fifths. Study-level results: Expansion of tumor-derived TCR clones was observed in blood after radiotherapy plus ipilimumab. Per reports, early blood T cell clone dynamics, plus interferon-beta, forecast response most strongly.

It was focal radiation plus CTLA-4 blockade with ipilimumab that patients with chemo-refractory metastatic non-small-cell lung cancer received. The CDR3 is 14 amino acids. Trimming cost V 3 bases and J 0 bases, with 3 bases left between them. Germline loops: CDR1 MDHEN, CDR2 SYDVKM. The chain carries TRBV28 and TRBJ2-6; D is unresolved. The sequencing used peripheral blood, collected from a patient treated with radiotherapy plus ipilimumab. The receptor's source is a human donor with non-small cell lung cancer that progressed on radiotherapy plus ipilimumab. The CDR3, as DNA: TGTGCCAGCAGTTTCCTCTCTGGGGCCAACGTCCTGACTTTC. This translates into CASSFLSGANVLTF. Full variable domain (rest looked up from reference TRBV28 and TRBJ2-6): DVKVTQSSRYLVKRTGEKVFLECVQDMDHENMFWYRQDPGLGLRLIYFSYDVKMKEKGDIPEGYSVSREKKERFSLILESASTNQTSMYLCASSFLSGANVLTFGAGSRLTVL.